This entry features one TCR beta chain sequence. A read error may account for a junction end that differs from germline. The entry originates in a study of cytomegalovirus exposure and HLA in healthy donors. The PCR employed 60 Vbeta primers together with 13 Jbeta primers. TCRdb's table, derived via immunoSEQ multiplex PCR, lists solely in-frame clones and lacks some. The data show under 250,000 clones, with around 85% seen just once and 1.7% held by the top ten. The CDR3 is 15 residues long. Germline V gives CDR1 ENHRY, CDR2 SYGVKD. The chain recombines TRBV10-3 with TRBJ2-5; 9 positions agree with TRBD2. The sequenced sample consisted of PBMCs. The source is a man aged 45-60 years in good health and CMV-seronegative. Here the CDR3 reads CAIGESSGSEETQYF. The CDR3 nucleotides read TGTGCCATCGGTGAGAGTAGCGGGAGTGAAGAGACCCAGTACTTC.